One sample yielded the 14 T cell receptor beta chains listed below, sequenced in a study of cytomegalovirus exposure and HLA in healthy donors. Profiled with immunoSEQ multiplex PCR; TCRdb holds only in-frame clones, not every one. Of some 120,000 clones in the sample, roughly 90% were seen once. The source material was PBMCs. These receptors were collected from a man aged 25 to 40 in good health and CMV-seronegative.

The rearrangement links TRBV5-6 to TRBJ2-7, with 9 bases identical to TRBD1. Germline V lookup: CDR1 SGHDT, CDR2 YYEEEE. The CDR3 totals 15 residues. With 4 bases clipped from V and 5 bases from J, the junction kept 10 bases outside the gene matches. This chain's CDR3 is CASSLLRDRDNEQYF. The CDR3 DNA is TGTGCCAGCAGCCTATTGAGGGACAGGGACAACGAGCAGTACTTC.

This chain links TRBV19 with TRBJ1-2; 7 nucleotides line up with TRBD1. This CDR3 is built from 13 residues. V lost 4 bases and J lost 2; bases outside the gene matches: 1. Germline lookup yields CDR1 LNHDA and CDR2 SQIVND (reference sequence). CDR3 sequence (DNA): TGTGCCAGTAGTACACAGGGGAACTATGGCTACACCTTC. Protein product: CASSTQGNYGYTF.

This sequence joins TRBV6-5 and TRBJ2-7; the match to TRBD2 covers 7 bases. This CDR3 has 15 amino acids. Germline lookup yields CDR1 MNHEY and CDR2 SVGAGI. V trimming: 4 bases; J trimming: 5 bases; junction bases outside the gene matches: 11. The CDR3 sequence: CASSSLGEGIHEQYF. In nucleotides, the CDR3 is TGTGCCAGCAGTTCCCTGGGGGAGGGAATCCACGAGCAGTACTTC.

The rearrangement uses TRBV7-6 and TRBJ2-1; 13 bases line up with TRBD2. CDR3 size: 18 residues. Germline V gene sequence: CDR1 SGHVS, CDR2 FNYEAQ. Unmatched junction bases numbered 7, after V lost 5 bases and J lost 0 bases. The CDR3 sequence: CASSPLAGGQSSYNEQFF. The CDR3 DNA reads as TGTGCCAGCAGCCCACTAGCGGGGGGGCAGAGCTCCTACAATGAGCAGTTCTTC.

This chain uses TRBV7-8 with TRBJ2-5; D remains unclear. Germline lookup yields CDR1 SGHVS and CDR2 FQNEAQ. The CDR3 is 16 amino acids. The ends were cut back, 1 base at V and 4 bases at J, with 16 bases in the middle. This CDR3 reads CASSLDESSIRETQYF. DNA of the CDR3: TGTGCCAGCAGCTTAGATGAGTCTTCTATAAGAGAGACCCAGTACTTC.

The CDR3 nucleotides read TGCAGCGCATCTAGCGATAGCACAGATACGCAGTATTTT. Translating it yields CSASSDSTDTQYF. The J gene is TRBJ2-3, the V gene TRBV29-1, with a weak D call TRBD2 (6 bases). V lost 7 bases to trimming and J lost 0 bases, with 11 bases between them. Germline assignment: CDR1 SQVTM and CDR2 ANQGSEA. The length of the CDR3 is 13 residues.

This sequence joins TRBV7-8 and TRBJ1-1; tentatively, D is TRBD1 (5 bases). The CDR3 loop spans 14 amino acids. The germline V gene encodes CDR1 SGHVS and CDR2 FQNEAQ. V lost 3 bases and J lost 0, with 8 bases in between. CDR3 sequence reads: CASSFAGLNTEAFF. The CDR3 DNA reads TGTGCCAGCAGCTTTGCAGGGTTGAACACTGAAGCTTTCTTT.

V and J are TRBV6-5 and TRBJ2-7; D unresolved. Germline CDR1 is MNHEY and CDR2 is SVGAGI. The V end lost 7 bases, the J end lost 3 bases, and 7 bases lay between the germline ends. The CDR3 runs to 11 residues. CDR3 sequence: CASTAGYEQYF. CDR3 nucleotides: TGTGCCAGCACCGCAGGCTACGAGCAGTACTTC.

J is TRBJ1-5 and V is TRBV4-3; D gene ambiguous. With 1 base removed from V and 4 bases from J, the gap between germline ends came to 8 bases. The length of the CDR3 is 14 residues. The germline CDR1 and CDR2 sequences are LGHNA and YSLEER. The CDR3 DNA is TGCGCCAGCAGCCAAGTACAGTTGAATCAGCCCCAGCATTTT. Residues: CASSQVQLNQPQHF.

This chain uses TRBV7-9 with TRBJ1-2, with 9 positions matching TRBD1. After removal of 3 bases from V and 8 bases from J, the junction contained 4 bases not matched to a gene. Per germline, CDR1 SEHNR and CDR2 FQNEAQ (reference sequence). The CDR3 sequence is 13 residues long. The CDR3 nucleotides read TGTGCCAGCAGCTTCGGGACAGGGCCGGGCTACACCTTC. This codes for CASSFGTGPGYTF.

The rearrangement joins TRBV5-1 to TRBJ1-2; D might be TRBD1 (6 bases). Germline assignment: CDR1 SGHRS and CDR2 YFSETQ. This CDR3 has 14 amino acids. V was shortened by 4 bases and J by 8 bases, with 18 bases between the two germline ends. This CDR3 is CASSATGGAAGYTF. The DNA of the CDR3 is TGCGCCAGCAGCGCAACTGGGGGCGCGGCGGGCTACACCTTC.

The chain has TRBV13 and TRBJ1-6; TRBD1 matches 7 bases. J gave up 4 bases and V 4 bases, and 7 bases lay outside the gene matches. This CDR3 is 16 amino acids long. Per germline, CDR1 PRHDT and CDR2 FYEKMQ (reference sequence). The CDR3 protein is CASSSGTAAYNSPLHF. The CDR3 region has the DNA TGTGCCAGCAGCTCCGGGACAGCGGCGTATAATTCACCCCTCCACTTT.

This clone was counted between two and nine times. V is TRBV18 and J is TRBJ1-5; 7 bases fit TRBD1. Germline V gives CDR1 KGHSH, CDR2 LQKENI. There are 13 residues in the CDR3. V gave up 6 bases and J gave up 7 bases; unmatched junction bases: 6. In DNA form, the CDR3 reads TGTGCCAGCTCGACAGGGTCATCACAGCCCCAGCATTTT. It translates to CASSTGSSQPQHF.

The chain is built from TRBV7-6 and TRBJ2-5, with unresolved D. Germline-derived CDR1 and CDR2 are SGHVS and FNYEAQ. This CDR3 is 14 amino acids long. With 1 base removed from V and 2 bases from J, the gap between germline ends came to 8 bases. DNA for the CDR3: TGTGCCAGCAGCTTAGTCGCGGAACAAGAGACCCAGTACTTC. Translating gives CASSLVAEQETQYF.